Presented here are 11 T cell receptor beta chains from one specimen sequenced in a study of T-cell reconstitution after alpha-beta-depleted transplantation in children. TCRbeta library preparation incorporated unique molecular identifiers. TCRdb reprocessed the PCR reads via MiXCR and lists one record per CDR3 protein. The repertoire holds some 310,000 distinct CDR3 sequences, with 23% as singletons. Sequenced material: PBMCs, mostly from graft donor cells, taken 180 days after TCRalphabeta/CD19-depleted stem cell transplant. The source of these receptors is a male patient aged 10 to 17 who had a stem cell transplant for acute lymphoblastic leukemia, so the T cells may come from the graft donor.

Only a few counts were recorded for this clonotype. The CDR3 protein is CASTLQGSADNEQFF. The CDR3 DNA is TGTGCCAGCACTCTACAGGGGTCGGCGGACAATGAGCAGTTCTTC. The gene calls are TRBV12-3 or TRBV12-4 and TRBJ2-1; TRBD1 agrees at 7 bases. This CDR3 has 15 amino acids. The V gene end was trimmed by 7 bases and the J gene end by 5 bases; junction bases not matched to a gene: 11.

This clonotype was seen a few times. The gene calls are TRBV7-9 and TRBJ1-5; maybe TRBD1 (5 bases). V lost 1 base and J 7 bases, leaving 11 bases between the germline ends. The CDR3 spans 14 residues. The germline gives CDR1 SEHNR, CDR2 FQNEAQ (reference sequence). The DNA for the CDR3 is TGTGCCAGCAGCTTAGACAGCCGGGGGCAGCCCCAGCATTTT. Translated, it gives CASSLDSRGQPQHF. The whole variable domain, remainder taken from reference TRBV7-9 and TRBJ1-5, is DTGVSQNPRHKITKRGQNVTFRCDPISEHNRLYWYRQTLGQGPEFLTYFQNEAQLEKSRLLSDRFSAERPKGSFSTLEIQRTEQGDSAMYLCASSLDSRGQPQHFGDGTRLSIL.

This clonotype showed up just a few times. The V gene is TRBV7-3, the J gene TRBJ1-2; a weak D match, TRBD1 (5 bases). The CDR3 has 15 residues. The germline V gene has CDR1 SGHTA and CDR2 FQGTGA. V was pared by 5 bases and J by 7 bases, with 20 bases between. CDR3 bases: TGTGCCAGCAGCCCCACCACGCAGGGTATCGGTGGCTACACCTTC. Translating it yields CASSPTTQGIGGYTF.

The table lists this clonotype with a few counts. This rearrangement joins TRBV5-1 to TRBJ2-2; 8 positions match TRBD1. Germline CDR1 is SGHRS and CDR2 is YFSETQ. V dropped 1 base and J dropped 1; count of bases not matched to a gene: 12. CDR3 length: 19 residues. The CDR3 bases are TGCGCCAGCAGCTTGTTTCCAGGGGGCGCTTCGGGGAACACCGGGGAGCTGTTTTTT. Encoded protein: CASSLFPGGASGNTGELFF. The whole variable domain, remainder taken from reference TRBV5-1 and TRBJ2-2, is KAGVTQTPRYLIKTRGQQVTLSCSPISGHRSVSWYQQTPGQGLQFLFEYFSETQRNKGNFPGRFSGRQFSNSRSEMNVSTLELGDSALYLCASSLFPGGASGNTGELFFGEGSRLTVL.

The V gene is TRBV20-1, the J gene TRBJ2-3, with D tentatively TRBD2 (5 bases). There are 14 residues in the CDR3. V was trimmed by 2 bases and J by 1 base, leaving 10 bases between them. Per germline, CDR1 DFQATT and CDR2 SNEGSKA (reference sequence). The CDR3 protein is CSARQEEGTDTQYF. The CDR3 DNA follows: TGCAGTGCTAGACAGGAGGAGGGCACAGATACGCAGTATTTT.

The chain employs TRBV12-3 or TRBV12-4 and TRBJ2-3, with 13 bases identical to TRBD2. The V segment lost 3 bases and the J segment 1 base; nucleotides outside the gene matches: 13. The CDR3 totals 20 residues. CDR3 bases: TGTGCCAGCAGTTTCCCAACTAGCGGGAGGGCCGATACGGGCACAGATACGCAGTATTTT. As protein: CASSFPTSGRADTGTDTQYF.

V gene TRBV9 combines with J gene TRBJ2-5, with TRBD1 identical over 7 bases. This CDR3 has 14 residues. CDR1 is SGDLS and CDR2 is YYNGEE in the germline V gene. V was clipped by 3 bases and J by 2 bases; unmatched bases: 4. CDR3 sequence (DNA): TGTGCCAGCAGCGCATCAGGGGGACAAGAGACCCAGTACTTC. This sequence encodes CASSASGGQETQYF.

The rearrangement links TRBV24-1 to TRBJ2-7; 9 bases agree with TRBD2. Germline V gives CDR1 KGHDR, CDR2 SFDVKD. V shed 5 bases, J shed 2 bases, and the junction held 3 bases outside the gene matches. The CDR3 totals 14 residues. The CDR3 DNA reads as TGTGCCACCAGTGTGGGCGGGAGGGCCTACGAGCAGTACTTC. Translation gives CATSVGGRAYEQYF.

This clonotype was observed a handful of times. V and J are TRBV6-4 and TRBJ2-3; D may be TRBD1 or TRBD2 (5 bases each). The germline CDR1 and CDR2 sequences are MRHNA and SNTAGT. CDR3 length: 15 amino acids. V was cut by 5 bases and J by 2 bases, with 14 bases left in between. Here the CDR3 reads CASSWDDGATDTQYF. CDR3 sequence (DNA): TGTGCCAGCAGTTGGGACGACGGCGCCACAGATACGCAGTATTTT.

The V gene is TRBV20-1, the J gene TRBJ2-7; TRBD1 matches at 10 bases. The junction had 6 bases not matched to a gene; V was cut back by 6 bases and J by 4 bases. The V gene's germline CDR1 is DFQATT and CDR2 SNEGSKA (reference sequence). CDR3 size: 13 residues. The CDR3 nucleotides are TGCAGTGCGACCGGGACAGGGGTGTACGAGCAGTACTTC. It is translated as CSATGTGVYEQYF.

The table lists this clonotype with a few counts. This chain links TRBV7-6 with TRBJ2-7; 10 nucleotides agree with TRBD2. CDR3 size: 17 residues. The germline CDR1 and CDR2 sequences are SGHVS and FNYEAQ. The trim removed 5 bases at V and 6 bases at J, leaving 16 bases unmatched. CDR3 amino acids: CASSPPFPGLALGEQYF. Written as DNA, the CDR3 is TGTGCCAGCAGCCCGCCTTTTCCGGGACTAGCGTTAGGCGAGCAGTACTTC. Full variable domain (missing parts from reference TRBV7-6 and TRBJ2-7): GAGVSQSPRYKVTKRGQDVALRCDPISGHVSLYWYRQALGQGPEFLTYFNYEAQQDKSGLPNDRFSAERPEGSISTLTIQRTEQRDSAMYRCASSPPFPGLALGEQYFGPGTRLTVT.